This TCR beta chain is drawn from a study of cytomegalovirus exposure and HLA in healthy donors. Study-level findings and limits: Rare TCR sequences dominated, though some public TCRs recurred in many donors.

Trimming took 2 bases from V and 4 from J, leaving 14 bases between them. Per germline, CDR1 PRHDT and CDR2 FYEKMQ (reference sequence). The CDR3 loop spans 16 amino acids. Note on this clone: Its antigen remains unidentified.

Generated by immunoSEQ multiplex PCR, the TCRdb table keeps only in-frame clones and is missing some. The sample yields about 250,000 clones, about 90% seen once. The sequencing input was PBMCs. The sequence came from a man aged 18 to 29 in good health and CMV-seropositive. The chain joins TRBV13 to TRBJ2-2, with D unclear. The CDR3 region is CASSLSDSGSTGELFF. DNA for the CDR3: TGTGCCAGCAGCTTAAGCGACTCTGGCTCCACCGGGGAGCTGTTTTTT.